The rows below give T cell receptor beta chains drawn from one sample of a study of blood T cell repertoires in COVID-19. Produced via immunoSEQ multiplex PCR; TCRdb's table is partial and in-frame only. The sample includes about 140,000 clones, approximately 84% seen only once; the top ten take about 3.4%. What was sequenced was PBMCs or T cells enriched from blood (not recorded which). These receptors were obtained from a woman aged 50 to 65 with acute COVID-19. The CDR3 runs from the conserved cysteine through the conserved F or W. The order of the fields is J gene, V gene, clone size, CDR3 length, D gene, CDR3 protein, CDR3 DNA. A D gene is named only where the DNA matches it firmly. The listing skips clone size in some rows; elsewhere it reads once, few, many or a size class.

J: TRBJ1-6; V: TRBV27; size: NA; length: 15; D: NA; CDR3: CASSPWPEKNSPLHF; DNA: TGTGCCAGCAGCCCATGGCCAGAAAAGAATTCACCCCTCCACTTT
J: TRBJ2-1; V: TRBV4-1; size: NA; length: 17; D: NA; CDR3: CASSQDLAIHSYNEQFF; DNA: TGCGCCAGCAGCCAAGACTTAGCCATACATTCCTACAATGAGCAGTTCTTC
J: TRBJ2-7; V: TRBV5-1; size: NA; length: 14; D: TRBD1; CDR3: CASSRTGGEHEQYF; DNA: TGCGCCAGCAGTAGGACAGGGGGGGAGCACGAGCAGTACTTC
J: TRBJ2-4; V: TRBV4-1; size: NA; length: 20; D: TRBD2; CDR3: CASSQDFGGRASFAKNIQYF; DNA: TGCGCCAGCAGCCAAGATTTCGGCGGGAGGGCCTCCTTCGCCAAAAACATTCAGTACTTC
J: TRBJ1-6; V: TRBV3-1/TRBV3-2; size: NA; length: 16; D: NA; CDR3: CASSQDSQEDNSPLHF; DNA: TGTGCCAGCAGCCAAGATTCCCAGGAGGATAATTCACCCCTCCACTTT
J: TRBJ2-1; V: TRBV7-2; size: few; length: 15; D: TRBD1; CDR3: CASSLDGTGQNEQFF; DNA: TGTGCCAGCAGCTTAGACGGGACAGGGCAGAATGAGCAGTTCTTC
J: TRBJ2-7; V: TRBV29-1; size: NA; length: 15; D: NA; CDR3: CSASSTGKENYEQYF; DNA: TGCAGCGCATCCTCGACGGGAAAAGAGAACTACGAGCAGTACTTC
J: TRBJ2-5; V: TRBV19; size: NA; length: 15; D: NA; CDR3: CASSIWDTSQETQYF; DNA: TGTGCCAGTAGTATCTGGGACACCTCACAAGAGACCCAGTACTTC
J: TRBJ2-5; V: TRBV6-2/TRBV6-3; size: NA; length: 17; D: TRBD1; CDR3: CASSYLDRGPLEETQYF; DNA: TGTGCCAGCAGTTACCTCGACAGGGGGCCTCTGGAAGAGACCCAGTACTTC
J: TRBJ1-5; V: TRBV19; size: NA; length: 14; D: NA; CDR3: CASSPGVTAQPQHF; DNA: TGTGCCAGTAGTCCCGGGGTCACGGCTCAGCCCCAGCATTTT
J: TRBJ1-5; V: TRBV5-1; size: NA; length: 14; D: NA; CDR3: CASTKLQGTQPQHF; DNA: TGCGCCAGCACCAAATTACAGGGCACTCAGCCCCAGCATTTT
J: TRBJ2-3; V: TRBV7-9; size: few; length: 14; D: NA; CDR3: CASPERNCTDTQYF; DNA: TGTGCCAGTCCCGAGCGGAACTGCACAGATACGCAGTATTTT
J: TRBJ2-3; V: TRBV7-8; size: NA; length: 15; D: NA; CDR3: CASSLVSLGTDTQYF; DNA: TGTGCCAGCAGCTTAGTCAGTCTAGGCACAGATACGCAGTATTTT
J: TRBJ2-7; V: TRBV4-2; size: once; length: 16; D: TRBD2; CDR3: CASSQELAGVRYEQYF; DNA: TGTGCCAGCAGCCAGGAGCTAGCGGGAGTACGCTACGAGCAGTACTTC
J: TRBJ2-7; V: TRBV3-1/TRBV3-2; size: NA; length: 14; D: TRBD1; CDR3: CASSQDTGAREQYF; DNA: TGTGCCAGCAGCCAAGATACAGGGGCGCGCGAGCAGTACTTC
J: TRBJ1-4; V: TRBV7-2; size: NA; length: 15; D: TRBD1; CDR3: CASSEGDRENEKLFF; DNA: TGTGCCAGCAGCGAGGGGGACAGGGAAAATGAAAAACTGTTTTTT
J: TRBJ2-3; V: TRBV30; size: NA; length: 12; D: NA; CDR3: CAWDPSADTQYF; DNA: TGTGCCTGGGACCCTAGCGCAGATACGCAGTATTTT
J: TRBJ2-1; V: TRBV14; size: NA; length: 14; D: TRBD2; CDR3: CASSQVRLAGEQFF; DNA: TGTGCCAGCAGCCAAGTTCGCCTAGCGGGCGAGCAGTTCTTC
J: TRBJ2-1; V: TRBV11-2; size: NA; length: 16; D: NA; CDR3: CASSLVLLPPGNEQFF; DNA: TGTGCCAGCAGCTTAGTTTTGCTGCCCCCGGGCAATGAGCAGTTCTTC
J: TRBJ1-1; V: TRBV12-1; size: NA; length: 12; D: NA; CDR3: CASPETSCGAFF; DNA: TGTGCCAGCCCTGAAACGAGTTGCGGAGCTTTCTTT